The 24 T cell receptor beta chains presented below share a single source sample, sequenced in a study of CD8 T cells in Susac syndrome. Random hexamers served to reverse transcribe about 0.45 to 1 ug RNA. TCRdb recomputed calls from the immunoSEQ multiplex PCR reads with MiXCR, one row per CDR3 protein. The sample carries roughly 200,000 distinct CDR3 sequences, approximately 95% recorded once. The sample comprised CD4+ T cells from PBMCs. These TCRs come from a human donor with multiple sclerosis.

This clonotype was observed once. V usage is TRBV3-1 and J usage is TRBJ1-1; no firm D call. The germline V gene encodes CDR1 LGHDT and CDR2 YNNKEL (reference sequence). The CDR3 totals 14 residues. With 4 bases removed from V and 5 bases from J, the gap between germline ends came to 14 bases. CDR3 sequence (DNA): TGTGCCAGCAGCCCACTATCGGAGGGAACTGAAGCTTTCTTT. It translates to CASSPLSEGTEAFF.

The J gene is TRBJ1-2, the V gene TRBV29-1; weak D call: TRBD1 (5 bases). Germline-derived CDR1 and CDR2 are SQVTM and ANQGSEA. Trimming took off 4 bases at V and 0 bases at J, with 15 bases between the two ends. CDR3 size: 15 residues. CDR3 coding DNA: TGCAGCGTTGGTGAATGGCAGGGTCCTAACTATGGCTACACCTTC. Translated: CSVGEWQGPNYGYTF.

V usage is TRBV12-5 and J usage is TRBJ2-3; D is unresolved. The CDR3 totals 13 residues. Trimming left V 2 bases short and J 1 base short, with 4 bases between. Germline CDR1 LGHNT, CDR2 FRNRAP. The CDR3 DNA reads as TGTGCTAGTGGTTTGTCAGGCACAGATACGCAGTATTTT. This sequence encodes CASGLSGTDTQYF.

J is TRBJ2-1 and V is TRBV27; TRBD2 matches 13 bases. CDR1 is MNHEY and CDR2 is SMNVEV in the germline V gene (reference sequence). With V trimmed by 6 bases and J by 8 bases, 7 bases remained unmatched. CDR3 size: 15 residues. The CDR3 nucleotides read TGTGCCAGCAGACTGACTAGCGGGGGGATCTATGAGCAGTTCTTC. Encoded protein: CASRLTSGGIYEQFF.

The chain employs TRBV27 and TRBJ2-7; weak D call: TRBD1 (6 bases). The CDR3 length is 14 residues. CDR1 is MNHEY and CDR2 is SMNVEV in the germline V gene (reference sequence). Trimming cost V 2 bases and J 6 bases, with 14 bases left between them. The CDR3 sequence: CASSLGTPAGEQYF. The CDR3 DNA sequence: TGTGCCAGCAGTTTAGGGACACCTGCGGGCGAGCAGTACTTC.

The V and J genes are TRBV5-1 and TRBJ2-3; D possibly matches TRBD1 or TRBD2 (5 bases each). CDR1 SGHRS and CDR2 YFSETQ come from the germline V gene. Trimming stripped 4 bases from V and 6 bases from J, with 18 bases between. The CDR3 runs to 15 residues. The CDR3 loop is CASSPGGTTADTQYF. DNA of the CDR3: TGCGCCAGCAGCCCTGGTGGGACGACTGCGGATACGCAGTATTTT.

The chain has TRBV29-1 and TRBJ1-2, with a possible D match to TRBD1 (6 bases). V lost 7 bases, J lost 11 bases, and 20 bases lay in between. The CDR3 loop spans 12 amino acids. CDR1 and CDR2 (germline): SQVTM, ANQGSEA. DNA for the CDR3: TGCAGCGAGAACCTTCAAGGTGGACAGTACACCTTC. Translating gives CSENLQGGQYTF.

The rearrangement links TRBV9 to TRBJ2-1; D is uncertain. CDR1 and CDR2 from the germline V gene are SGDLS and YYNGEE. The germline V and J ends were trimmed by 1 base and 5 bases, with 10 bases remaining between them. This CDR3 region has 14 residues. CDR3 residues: CASSVWLENNEQFF. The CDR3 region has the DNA TGTGCCAGCAGCGTATGGCTAGAGAACAATGAGCAGTTCTTC.

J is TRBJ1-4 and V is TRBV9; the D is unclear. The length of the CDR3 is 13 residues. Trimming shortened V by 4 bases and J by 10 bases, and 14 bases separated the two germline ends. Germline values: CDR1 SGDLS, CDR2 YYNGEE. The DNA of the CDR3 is TGTGCCAGCAGCAGGGATCTAGACGGAAAACTGTTTTTT. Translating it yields CASSRDLDGKLFF.

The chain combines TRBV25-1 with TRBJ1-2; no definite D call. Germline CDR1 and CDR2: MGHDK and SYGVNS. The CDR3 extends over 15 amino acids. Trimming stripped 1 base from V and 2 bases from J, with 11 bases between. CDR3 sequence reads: CASSESGSLNYGYTF. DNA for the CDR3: TGTGCCAGCAGTGAATCAGGATCCCTCAACTATGGCTACACCTTC.

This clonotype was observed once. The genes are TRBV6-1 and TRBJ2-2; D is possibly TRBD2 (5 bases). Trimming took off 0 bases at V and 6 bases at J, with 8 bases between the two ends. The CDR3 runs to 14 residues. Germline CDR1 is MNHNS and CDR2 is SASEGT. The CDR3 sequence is CASSEARAAGELFF. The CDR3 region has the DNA TGTGCCAGCAGTGAAGCGCGGGCGGCCGGGGAGCTGTTTTTT.

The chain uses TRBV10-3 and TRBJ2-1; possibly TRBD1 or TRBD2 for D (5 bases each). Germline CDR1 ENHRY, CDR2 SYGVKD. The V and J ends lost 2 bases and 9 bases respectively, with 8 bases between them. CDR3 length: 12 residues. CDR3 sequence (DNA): TGTGCCATCAGTGAGAGAGGGACTGAGCAGTTCTTC. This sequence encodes CAISERGTEQFF.

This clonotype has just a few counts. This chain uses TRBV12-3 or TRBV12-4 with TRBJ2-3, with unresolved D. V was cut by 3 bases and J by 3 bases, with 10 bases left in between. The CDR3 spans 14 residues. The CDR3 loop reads CASSLGLGTDTQYF. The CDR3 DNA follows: TGTGCCAGCAGTTTGGGCCTGGGAACAGATACGCAGTATTTT.

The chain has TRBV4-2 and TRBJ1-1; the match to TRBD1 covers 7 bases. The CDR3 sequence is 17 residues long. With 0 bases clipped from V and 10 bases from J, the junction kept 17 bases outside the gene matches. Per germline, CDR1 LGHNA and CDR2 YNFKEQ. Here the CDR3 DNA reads TGTGCCAGCAGCCAAGATTCCAGGGGGGGTGGAGAATTATCAGCTTTCTTT. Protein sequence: CASSQDSRGGGELSAFF.

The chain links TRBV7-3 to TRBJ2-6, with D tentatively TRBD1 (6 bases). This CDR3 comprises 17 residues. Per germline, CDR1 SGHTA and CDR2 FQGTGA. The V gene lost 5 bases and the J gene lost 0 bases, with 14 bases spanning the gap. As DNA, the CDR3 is TGTGCCAGCAGCCGGTCCGGGACAAACTCTGGGGCCAACGTCCTGACTTTC. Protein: CASSRSGTNSGANVLTF.

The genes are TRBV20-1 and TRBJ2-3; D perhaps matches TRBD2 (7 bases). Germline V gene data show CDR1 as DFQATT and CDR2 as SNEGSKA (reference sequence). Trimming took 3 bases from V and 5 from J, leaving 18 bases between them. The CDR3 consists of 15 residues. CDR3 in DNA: TGCAGTGCTAGCGGCGGGGGCCCCCGGGGAGATACGCAGTATTTT. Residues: CSASGGGPRGDTQYF.

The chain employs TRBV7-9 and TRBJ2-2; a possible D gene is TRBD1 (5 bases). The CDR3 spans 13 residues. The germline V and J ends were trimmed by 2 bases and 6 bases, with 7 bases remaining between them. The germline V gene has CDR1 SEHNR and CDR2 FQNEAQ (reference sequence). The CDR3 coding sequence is TGTGCCAGCAGCTTACAGGGATCCGGGGAGCTGTTTTTT. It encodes CASSLQGSGELFF. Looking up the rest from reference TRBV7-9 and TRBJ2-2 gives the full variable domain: DTGVSQNPRHKITKRGQNVTFRCDPISEHNRLYWYRQTLGQGPEFLTYFQNEAQLEKSRLLSDRFSAERPKGSFSTLEIQRTEQGDSAMYLCASSLQGSGELFFGEGSRLTVL.

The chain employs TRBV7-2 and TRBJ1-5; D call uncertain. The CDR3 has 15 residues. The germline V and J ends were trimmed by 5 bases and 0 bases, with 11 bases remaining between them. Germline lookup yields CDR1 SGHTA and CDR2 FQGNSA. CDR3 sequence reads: CASSPPGYSNQPQHF. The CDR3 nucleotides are TGTGCCAGCAGCCCCCCCGGCTATAGCAATCAGCCCCAGCATTTT.

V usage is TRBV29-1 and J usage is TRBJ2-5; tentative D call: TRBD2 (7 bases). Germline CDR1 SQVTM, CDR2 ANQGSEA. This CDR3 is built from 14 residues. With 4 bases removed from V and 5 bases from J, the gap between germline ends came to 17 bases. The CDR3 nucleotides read TGCAGCGTTGTGTGGAGGGGGGGCGGTGAGACCCAGTACTTC. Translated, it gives CSVVWRGGGETQYF.

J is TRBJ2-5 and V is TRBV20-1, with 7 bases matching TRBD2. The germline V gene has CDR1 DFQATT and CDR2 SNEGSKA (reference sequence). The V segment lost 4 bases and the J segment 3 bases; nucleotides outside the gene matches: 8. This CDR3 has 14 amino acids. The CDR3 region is CSATLMGREETQYF. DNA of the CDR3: TGCAGTGCTACGTTGATGGGGAGGGAAGAGACCCAGTACTTC.

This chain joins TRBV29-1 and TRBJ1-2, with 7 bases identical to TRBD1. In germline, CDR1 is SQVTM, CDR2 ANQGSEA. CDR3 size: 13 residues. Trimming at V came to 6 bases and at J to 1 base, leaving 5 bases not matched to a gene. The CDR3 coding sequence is TGCAGCGTGGGGACAGCTGTTAACTATGGCTACACCTTC. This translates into CSVGTAVNYGYTF.

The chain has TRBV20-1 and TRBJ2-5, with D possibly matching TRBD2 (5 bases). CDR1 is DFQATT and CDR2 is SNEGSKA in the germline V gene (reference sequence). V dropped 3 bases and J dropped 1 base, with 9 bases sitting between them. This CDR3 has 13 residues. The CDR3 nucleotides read TGCAGTGCTAGCCCGGGATCCCAAGAGACCCAGTACTTC. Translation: CSASPGSQETQYF.

This CDR3 reads CASSEARDTQYF. The CDR3 DNA follows: TGCGCCAGCAGCGAAGCCCGGGATACGCAGTATTTT. This chain connects TRBV5-1 to TRBJ2-3; no firm D call. CDR1 is SGHRS and CDR2 is YFSETQ in the germline V gene. V lost 4 bases to trimming and J lost 6 bases, with 9 bases between them. The CDR3 runs 12 residues.

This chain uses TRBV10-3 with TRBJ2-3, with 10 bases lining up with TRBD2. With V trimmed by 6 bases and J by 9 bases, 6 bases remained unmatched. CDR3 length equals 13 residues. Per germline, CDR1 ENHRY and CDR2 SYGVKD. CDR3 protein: CAIRGTSAHTQYF. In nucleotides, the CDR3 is TGTGCCATCAGGGGGACTAGCGCGCACACGCAGTATTTT.